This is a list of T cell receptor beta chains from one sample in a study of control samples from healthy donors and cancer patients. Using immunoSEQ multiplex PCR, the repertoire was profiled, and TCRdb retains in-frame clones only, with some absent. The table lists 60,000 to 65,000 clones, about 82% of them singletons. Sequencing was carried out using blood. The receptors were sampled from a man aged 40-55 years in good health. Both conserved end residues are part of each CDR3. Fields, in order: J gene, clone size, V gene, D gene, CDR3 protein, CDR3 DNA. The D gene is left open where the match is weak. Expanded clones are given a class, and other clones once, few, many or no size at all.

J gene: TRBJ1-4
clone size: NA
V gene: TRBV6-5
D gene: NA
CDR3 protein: CASRDPGTGNEKLFF
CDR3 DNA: TGTGCCAGCAGGGATCCCGGGACGGGAAATGAAAAACTGTTTTTT

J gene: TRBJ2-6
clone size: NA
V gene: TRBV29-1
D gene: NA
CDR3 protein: CSGFAAGANVLTF
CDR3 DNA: TGCAGCGGTTTCGCAGCTGGGGCCAACGTCCTGACTTTC

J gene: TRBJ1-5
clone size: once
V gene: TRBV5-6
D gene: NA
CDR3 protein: CASSFLGESQPQHF
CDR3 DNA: TGTGCCAGCAGCTTTTTAGGGGAGAGTCAGCCCCAGCATTTT

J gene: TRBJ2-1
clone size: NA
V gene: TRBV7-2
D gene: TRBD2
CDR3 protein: CASSLVFGGTSRYNEQFF
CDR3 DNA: TGTGCCAGCAGCTTAGTATTTGGCGGGACTAGCAGATACAATGAGCAGTTCTTC

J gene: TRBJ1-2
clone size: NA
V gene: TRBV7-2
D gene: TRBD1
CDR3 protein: CASSSQGDYGYTF
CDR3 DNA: TGTGCCAGCAGCTCGCAGGGGGACTATGGCTACACCTTC

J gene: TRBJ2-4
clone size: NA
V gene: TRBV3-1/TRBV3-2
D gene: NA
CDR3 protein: CASSPVGLAKNIQYF
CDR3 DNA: TGTGCCAGCAGCCCCGTGGGACTAGCCAAAAACATTCAGTACTTC

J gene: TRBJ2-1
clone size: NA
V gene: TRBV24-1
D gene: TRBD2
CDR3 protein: CATSDQREVGYNEQFF
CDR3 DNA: TGTGCCACCAGTGATCAGCGGGAGGTGGGCTACAATGAGCAGTTCTTC

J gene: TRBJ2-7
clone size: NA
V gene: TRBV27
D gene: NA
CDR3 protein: CASSYRVGEQYF
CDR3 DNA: TGTGCCAGCAGCTACAGGGTTGGTGAGCAGTACTTC

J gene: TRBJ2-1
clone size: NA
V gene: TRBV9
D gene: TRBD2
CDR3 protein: CASSYSGRGYNEQFF
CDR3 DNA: TGTGCCAGCAGCTATAGCGGGAGGGGTTACAATGAGCAGTTCTTC

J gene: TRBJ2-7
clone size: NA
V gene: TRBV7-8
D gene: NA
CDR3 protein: CASSPVGGGSYEQYF
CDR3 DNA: TGTGCCAGCAGTCCGGTCGGGGGCGGATCCTACGAGCAGTACTTC

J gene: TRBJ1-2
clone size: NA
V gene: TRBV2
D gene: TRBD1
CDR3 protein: CASSATGAGGYTF
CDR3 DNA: TGTGCCAGCAGTGCGACAGGGGCGGGTGGCTACACCTTC

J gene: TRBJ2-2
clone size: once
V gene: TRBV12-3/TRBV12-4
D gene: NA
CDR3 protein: CASLSGELFF
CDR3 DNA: TGTGCCAGCTTGAGTGGGGAGCTGTTTTTT

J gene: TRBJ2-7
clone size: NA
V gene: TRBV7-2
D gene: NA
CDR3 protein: CASSGGQGDEQYF
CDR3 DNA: TGTGCCAGCAGCGGGGGGCAGGGCGACGAGCAGTACTTC

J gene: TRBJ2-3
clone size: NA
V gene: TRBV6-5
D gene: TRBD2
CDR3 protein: CASSYVRGGFGDTQYF
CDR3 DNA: TGTGCCAGCAGTTACGTTCGGGGGGGCTTCGGGGATACGCAGTATTTT

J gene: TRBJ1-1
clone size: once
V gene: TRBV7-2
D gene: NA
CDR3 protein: CASSFSGGFETEAFF
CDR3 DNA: TGTGCCAGCAGCTTCTCGGGGGGCTTCGAAACTGAAGCTTTCTTT

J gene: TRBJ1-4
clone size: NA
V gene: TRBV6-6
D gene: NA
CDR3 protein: CASLTKGNEKLFF
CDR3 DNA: TGTGCCAGCCTAACGAAGGGTAATGAAAAACTGTTTTTT

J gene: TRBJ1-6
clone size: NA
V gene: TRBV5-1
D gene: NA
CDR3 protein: CASSLEFENTGSPLHF
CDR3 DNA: TGCGCCAGCAGCTTGGAGTTTGAGAATACGGGTTCACCCCTCCACTTT

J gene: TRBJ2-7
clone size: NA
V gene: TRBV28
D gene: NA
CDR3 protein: CASRTAYEQYF
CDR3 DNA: TGTGCCAGCCGGACAGCCTACGAGCAGTACTTC

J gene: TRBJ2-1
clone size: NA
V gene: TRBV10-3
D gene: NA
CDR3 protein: CAISESTGADTGLNEQFF
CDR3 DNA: TGTGCCATCAGTGAGTCAACGGGCGCAGACACGGGCCTCAATGAGCAGTTCTTC

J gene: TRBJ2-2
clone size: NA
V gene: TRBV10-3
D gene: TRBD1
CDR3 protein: CAASQAGGLANTGELFF
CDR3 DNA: TGTGCCGCAAGTCAGGCAGGGGGCTTAGCGAACACCGGGGAGCTGTTTTTT

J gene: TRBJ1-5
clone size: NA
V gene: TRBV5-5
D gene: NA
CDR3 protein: CASSLPGRTQPQHF
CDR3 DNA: TGTGCCAGCAGCTTGCCAGGGAGGACTCAGCCCCAGCATTTT

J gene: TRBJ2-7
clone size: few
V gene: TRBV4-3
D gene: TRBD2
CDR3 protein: CATTGTSGRGSYEQYF
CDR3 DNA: TGCGCCACCACCGGGACTAGCGGGAGGGGGTCCTACGAGCAGTACTTC

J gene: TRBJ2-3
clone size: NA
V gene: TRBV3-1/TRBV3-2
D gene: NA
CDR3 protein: CASSPTGGTDTQYF
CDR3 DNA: TGTGCCAGCAGCCCGACGGGGGGCACAGATACGCAGTATTTT

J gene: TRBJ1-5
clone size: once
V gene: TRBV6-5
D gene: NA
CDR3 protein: CASRQGMDQPQHF
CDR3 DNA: TGTGCCAGTCGGCAGGGGATGGATCAGCCCCAGCATTTT

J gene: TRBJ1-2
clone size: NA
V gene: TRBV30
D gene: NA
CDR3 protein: CAWSIGGGYTF
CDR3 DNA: TGTGCCTGGAGTATCGGGGGCGGCTACACCTTC

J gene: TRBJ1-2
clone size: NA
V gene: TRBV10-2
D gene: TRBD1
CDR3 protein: CASRTGQGHGYTF
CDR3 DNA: TGCGCCAGCCGGACTGGACAGGGCCATGGCTACACCTTC

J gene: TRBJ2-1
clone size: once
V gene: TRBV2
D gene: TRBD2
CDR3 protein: CASRARTSGSDEQFF
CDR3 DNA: TGTGCCAGCAGGGCTAGGACTAGCGGGAGCGATGAGCAGTTCTTC

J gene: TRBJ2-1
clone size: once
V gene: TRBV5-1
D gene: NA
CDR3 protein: CASSLVYSQSNEQFF
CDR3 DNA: TGCGCCAGCAGCTTGGTATACAGCCAGAGTAATGAGCAGTTCTTC

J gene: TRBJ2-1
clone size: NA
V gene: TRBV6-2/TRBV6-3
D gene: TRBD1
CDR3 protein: CASSDPGTAGEQFF
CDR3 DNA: TGTGCCAGCAGTGACCCCGGGACAGCCGGTGAGCAGTTCTTC

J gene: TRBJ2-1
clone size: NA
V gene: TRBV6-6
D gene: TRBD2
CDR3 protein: CASSYPLAGGHNEQFF
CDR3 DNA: TGTGCCAGCAGTTACCCCCTTGCGGGGGGGCACAATGAGCAGTTCTTC

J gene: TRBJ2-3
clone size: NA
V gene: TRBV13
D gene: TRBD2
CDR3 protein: CASSLAGGPGSTDTQYF
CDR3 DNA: TGTGCCAGCAGCTTAGCGGGGGGGCCTGGGAGCACAGATACGCAGTATTTT

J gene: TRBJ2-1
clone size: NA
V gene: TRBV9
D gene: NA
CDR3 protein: CASSVDWAVTEQFF
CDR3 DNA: TGTGCCAGCAGCGTAGATTGGGCCGTGACAGAGCAGTTCTTC

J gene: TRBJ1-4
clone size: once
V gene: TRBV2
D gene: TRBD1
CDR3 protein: CASSPDRAAGNEKLFF
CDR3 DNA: TGTGCCAGCAGTCCGGACAGGGCCGCGGGTAATGAAAAACTGTTTTTT

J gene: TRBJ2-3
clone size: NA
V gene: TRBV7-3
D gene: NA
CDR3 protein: CASSLPLDTDTQYF
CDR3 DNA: TGTGCCAGCAGCCTACCTTTGGACACAGATACGCAGTATTTT

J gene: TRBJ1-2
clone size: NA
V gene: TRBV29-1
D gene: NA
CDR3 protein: CSVGGGFYGYTF
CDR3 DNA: TGCAGCGTTGGGGGTGGATTCTATGGCTACACCTTC

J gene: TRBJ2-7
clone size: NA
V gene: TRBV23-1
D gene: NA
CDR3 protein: CASSHGPNHYEQYF
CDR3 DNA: TGCGCCAGCAGTCACGGCCCGAACCACTACGAGCAGTACTTC

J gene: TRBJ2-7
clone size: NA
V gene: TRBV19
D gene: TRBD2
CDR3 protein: CASSMGLAGTYEQYF
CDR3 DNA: TGTGCCAGTAGTATGGGACTAGCGGGAACCTACGAGCAGTACTTC

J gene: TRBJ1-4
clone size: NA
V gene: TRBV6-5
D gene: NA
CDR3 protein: CASSRVINEKLFF
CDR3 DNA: TGTGCCAGCAGTCGGGTGATTAATGAAAAACTGTTTTTT

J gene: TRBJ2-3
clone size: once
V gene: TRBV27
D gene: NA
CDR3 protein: CASTDLGKSTDTQYF
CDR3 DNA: TGTGCCAGCACCGACTTGGGGAAGAGCACAGATACGCAGTATTTT

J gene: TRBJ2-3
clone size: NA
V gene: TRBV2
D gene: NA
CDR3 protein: CASKATGGLPDTQYF
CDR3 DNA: TGTGCCAGCAAGGCGACGGGGGGCCTCCCAGATACGCAGTATTTT

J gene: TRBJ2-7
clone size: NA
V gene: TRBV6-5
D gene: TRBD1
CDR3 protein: CASSYSITGGIYEQYF
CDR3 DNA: TGTGCCAGCAGTTACTCGATTACAGGGGGCATCTACGAGCAGTACTTC